The 11 T cell receptor beta chains below were found in one sample sequenced in a study of PD-1 blockade in classical Hodgkin lymphoma (dated by TCRdb to about 2020). The sample's time point label, decoded: cycle 1 day 1 (C1D1), immediately before nivolumab initiation. All trial patients had relapsed after autologous stem cell transplantation, with cohorts A, B and C differing in prior brentuximab vedotin exposure. A Miltenyi CD4+ T cell isolation kit was used for magnetic negative selection to purify CD4+ T cells from thawed PBMCs. To prepare the library, the immunoSEQ multiplex PCR assay was applied. TCRdb carries this immuneACCESS record with in-frame sequences only. Its versions omit some clonotypes, under half of them owing to an unresolved V gene in the studies checked, with the rest unexplained. The sample table holds tens of thousands of clones, of which approximately 92% were seen once. The top ten hold around 0.21% of the sample.

The sequencing used CD4+ T cells from blood, collected at baseline. The receptors stem from a human donor with classical Hodgkin lymphoma.

The V gene is TRBV7-8, the J gene TRBJ2-7; weak D call: TRBD2 (6 bases). Between the trimmed V and J ends, which lost 1 base and 3 bases, there was a span of 10 bases. This CDR3 contains 14 residues. Germline values: CDR1 SGHVS, CDR2 FQNEAQ. The CDR3 DNA follows: TGTGCCAGCAGCTTAGAGTTGGGGGGCTACGAGCAGTACTTC. Its protein is CASSLELGGYEQYF.

The V and J genes are TRBV7-8 and TRBJ2-7, with 9 bases aligning to TRBD2. V shed 0 bases, J shed 11 bases, and the junction held 20 bases outside the gene matches. The length of the CDR3 is 18 residues. Germline V lookup: CDR1 SGHVS, CDR2 FQNEAQ. CDR3 DNA: TGTGCCAGCAGCTTAGCCCGGGGTAGCGGGAGAACGGAAGCGATGAAGTACTTC. Translation gives CASSLARGSGRTEAMKYF.

The chain has TRBV4-1 and TRBJ2-1, with TRBD2 identical over 13 bases. V shed 5 bases and J 5 bases; nucleotides not matched to a gene: 9. The CDR3 runs 17 residues. The germline V gene has CDR1 MGHRA and CDR2 YSYEKL. As DNA, the CDR3 is TGCGCCAGCAGCTTCACTAGCGGGAGGGCCCGGGACAATGAGCAGTTCTTC. Protein product: CASSFTSGRARDNEQFF.

The chain employs TRBV6-1 and TRBJ1-5, with D perhaps TRBD1 (5 bases). This CDR3 region has 13 residues. V was cut by 8 bases and J by 5 bases, with 13 bases left in between. Germline lookup yields CDR1 MNHNS and CDR2 SASEGT. For the CDR3, the DNA is TGTGCCAGCGGGGCAGCCCGCTATCAGCCCCAGCATTTT. Its translation is CASGAARYQPQHF.

The gene calls are TRBV19 and TRBJ2-7, with 10 bases lining up with TRBD2. Germline lookup yields CDR1 LNHDA and CDR2 SQIVND (reference sequence). This CDR3 has 19 amino acids. V was pared by 9 bases and J by 2 bases, with 22 bases of the junction left unmatched. The CDR3 loop reads CARKLEREGPVELPYEQYF. As DNA, the CDR3 is TGTGCCAGAAAGCTCGAGCGGGAGGGCCCGGTGGAATTACCCTACGAGCAGTACTTC.

This clone was observed a single time. The chain carries TRBV7-9 and TRBJ2-5; possible D gene TRBD2, 5 bases. V lost 8 bases and J lost 1, with 14 bases in between. CDR3 length: 14 residues. The germline V gene encodes CDR1 SEHNR and CDR2 FQNEAQ (reference sequence). The DNA for the CDR3 is TGTGCCAGCGGGCGGGTGGCAGCCCAAGAGACCCAGTACTTC. Its translation: CASGRVAAQETQYF.

The V and J genes are TRBV29-1 and TRBJ2-7; D possibly corresponds to TRBD1 (6 bases). Germline V lookup: CDR1 SQVTM, CDR2 ANQGSEA. V lost 4 bases to trimming and J lost 2 bases, with 6 bases between them. This CDR3 spans 11 amino acids. CDR3 in DNA: TGCAGCGTTGGGACAGCCTACGAGCAGTACTTC. Its translation: CSVGTAYEQYF.

The CDR3 region has the DNA TGCGCCAGCAGCTTGGCCTTCGAGTACAATGAGCAGTTCTTC. This encodes CASSLAFEYNEQFF. The V call is TRBV5-1, the J call TRBJ2-1; D not certain. The CDR3 totals 14 residues. Looked up from germline, CDR1 is SGHRS and CDR2 is YFSETQ. V lost 0 bases, J lost 4 bases, and 8 bases lay in between.

In DNA, the CDR3 is TGTGCCAGCAGTGAGGCCGGGACAGGGGGCGGGCAGTACTTC. Its translation is CASSEAGTGGGQYF. The genes are TRBV25-1 and TRBJ2-7; TRBD1 aligns across 12 bases. The V gene's germline CDR1 is MGHDK and CDR2 SYGVNS. The CDR3 loop spans 14 amino acids. J gave up 9 bases and V 3 bases, and 6 bases lay outside the gene matches.

The chain carries TRBV6-1 and TRBJ2-1; D unclear. Germline V gene lookup returns CDR1 MNHNS and CDR2 SASEGT. The CDR3 runs 12 residues. V was pared by 5 bases and J by 10 bases, with 12 bases between. CDR3 sequence reads: CASSWPSAEQFF. For the CDR3, the DNA is TGTGCCAGCAGTTGGCCATCTGCCGAGCAGTTCTTC.

This clone has just one count. The V gene is TRBV6-6, the J gene TRBJ1-1; tentatively, D is TRBD1 (6 bases). V was pared by 8 bases and J by 0 bases, with 10 bases between. CDR1 is MNHNY and CDR2 is SVGAGI in the germline V gene (reference sequence). This CDR3 has 13 amino acids. Written as DNA, the CDR3 is TGTGCCAGCCGCCGGACAGTGAACACTGAAGCTTTCTTT. Its translation: CASRRTVNTEAFF.